This T cell receptor beta chain comes out of a study of cytomegalovirus exposure and HLA in healthy donors. Points from the study as a whole: Roughly uniform sequencing depth across donors was assumed, possibly incorrectly. Earlier analysis looked at TCR beta V segments, and most were productive about 90% or about 30% of the time. Researchers reported that a few CMV-associated chains were confirmed in vitro as CMV antigen-specific. Investigators reported 150 to 200 TCR beta chains as tied to cytomegalovirus.

Regarding this clone: What it binds is not known.

Trimming removed 0 bases at V and 0 bases at J, with 9 bases between. CDR3 length: 16 residues. Germline CDR1 reads SEHNR; CDR2 reads FQNEAQ (reference sequence). 13 Jbeta primers and 60 Vbeta primers were used for the PCR. The assay was immunoSEQ multiplex PCR, and TCRdb's table has in-frame clones only and misses some. The sample consists of about 160,000 clones, roughly 80% of them appearing once. This chain joins TRBV7-9 and TRBJ1-5, with D tentatively TRBD1 (5 bases). Specimen: PBMCs. The source is a man over 45 in good health and CMV-seropositive. The CDR3 nucleotides are TGTGCCAGCAGCTTAGCACACGGGGGTAGCAATCAGCCCCAGCATTTT. It codes for CASSLAHGGSNQPQHF.